The 24 T cell receptor beta chains in this list originate from one sample, sequenced in a study of T-cell memory formation after mild COVID-19. TCRdb recomputed calls from the 5' RACE reads with MiXCR, one row per CDR3 protein. The sample contains 75,000 to 95,000 distinct CDR3 sequences, over 12% of which appear only once. The sequencing input was PBMCs or a T cell subset sorted from them (not recorded which). The source is a man aged 18 to 29 who had mild COVID-19 (a few samples of this study predate the infection). Cell type and time point are not known.

V usage is TRBV7-8 and J usage is TRBJ2-7; perhaps D is TRBD1 or TRBD2 (5 bases each). The germline V gene has CDR1 SGHVS and CDR2 FQNEAQ. V lost 1 base to trimming and J lost 0 bases, with 10 bases between them. The CDR3 length is 15 residues. The CDR3 loop is CASSLGWGSSYEQYF. Here the CDR3 DNA reads TGTGCCAGCAGCTTAGGTTGGGGGAGCTCCTACGAGCAGTACTTC.

The rearrangement uses TRBV25-1 and TRBJ2-3; no firm D call. There are 14 residues in the CDR3. Germline V gene lookup returns CDR1 MGHDK and CDR2 SYGVNS. V lost 7 bases to trimming and J lost 2 bases, with 13 bases between them. This CDR3 is CASIGQRHTDTQYF. In nucleotides, the CDR3 is TGTGCCAGCATAGGTCAACGACACACAGATACGCAGTATTTT.

The chain couples TRBV7-9 to TRBJ1-5, with D perhaps TRBD1 (5 bases). Germline V gene lookup returns CDR1 SEHNR and CDR2 FQNEAQ (reference sequence). V gave up 5 bases and J gave up 11 bases, with 25 bases separating them. The CDR3 contains 16 residues. The CDR3 here is CASSPGESSDRDTQHF. The CDR3 nucleotides read TGTGCCAGCAGCCCGGGGGAATCAAGTGACCGGGATACCCAGCATTTT.

This clonotype appeared many times. The chain couples TRBV5-1 to TRBJ2-7; D remains ambiguous. V was shortened by 0 bases and J by 1 base, with 5 bases between the two germline ends. The CDR3 has 13 amino acids. Germline CDR1 and CDR2: SGHRS and YFSETQ. The CDR3 is CASSLDGSYEQYV. As DNA, the CDR3 is TGCGCCAGCAGCTTGGACGGGTCCTACGAGCAGTACGTC.

The count of this clonotype is one. The V gene is TRBV5-1, the J gene TRBJ1-2, with D unresolved. This CDR3 has 13 amino acids. Germline V gives CDR1 SGHRS, CDR2 YFSETQ. Trimming left V 4 bases short and J 6 bases short, with 13 bases between. CDR3 residues: CASSPLGGNGYTF. CDR3 nucleotide sequence: TGCGCCAGCAGCCCCCTCGGAGGGAATGGCTACACCTTC. Combining the CDR3 with reference TRBV5-1 and TRBJ1-2 gives the whole variable domain KAGVTQTPRYLIKTRGQQVTLSCSPISGHRSVSWYQQTPGQGLQFLFEYFSETQRNKGNFPGRFSGRQFSNSRSEMNVSTLELGDSALYLCASSPLGGNGYTFGSGTRLTVV.

This clonotype was counted a few times. The chain employs TRBV7-6 and TRBJ1-1, with D perhaps TRBD1 (6 bases). Trimming took 2 bases from V and 4 from J, leaving 26 bases between them. This CDR3 region has 19 residues. Germline V lookup: CDR1 SGHVS, CDR2 FNYEAQ. Written as DNA, the CDR3 is TGTGCCAGCAGCTTAATGGCCCCAAGAGACAGGTTTTTGGGCACTGAAGCTTTCTTT. Translated, it gives CASSLMAPRDRFLGTEAFF.

The V gene is TRBV7-9, the J gene TRBJ2-4, with D tentatively TRBD1 (5 bases). CDR3 length equals 15 residues. CDR1 and CDR2 from the germline V gene are SEHNR and FQNEAQ (reference sequence). The germline V and J ends were trimmed by 3 bases and 5 bases, with 14 bases remaining between them. CDR3 nucleotide sequence: TGTGCCAGCAGCTTTGGCGCCGTAGGGGAAAACATTCAGTACTTC. The encoded protein is CASSFGAVGENIQYF.

This clonotype has a handful of counts. The chain joins TRBV12-3 or TRBV12-4 to TRBJ2-7; TRBD1 matches 7 bases. The CDR3 is 12 residues long. After removal of 5 bases from V and 6 bases from J, the junction contained 4 bases not matched to a gene. CDR3 nucleotide sequence: TGTGCCAGCAGTCCCACAGGGGTCGAGCAGTACGTC. Protein sequence: CASSPTGVEQYV.

This clonotype was seen repeatedly, ten times or more. J is TRBJ2-5 and V is TRBV12-3 or TRBV12-4; 11 bases fit TRBD2. V lost 4 bases, J lost 4 bases, and 5 bases stayed unmatched. The CDR3 runs to 15 residues. The CDR3 region has the DNA TGTGCCAGCAGTTCCCTAGCGGGGGGCAGAGAGACCCAGTACTTC. Protein product: CASSSLAGGRETQYF.

This clonotype was counted only a few times. The chain employs TRBV7-8 and TRBJ2-1; the match to TRBD1 covers 10 bases. The trim removed 5 bases at V and 8 bases at J, leaving 6 bases unmatched. Germline V lookup: CDR1 SGHVS, CDR2 FQNEAQ. The CDR3 has 14 residues. For the CDR3, the DNA is TGTGCCAGCAGCGCCGGGGACAGGGGCCATGAGCAGTTCTTC. It translates to CASSAGDRGHEQFF.

This clonotype was seen a few times. The chain joins TRBV7-9 to TRBJ1-5, with TRBD1 matching 10 bases. V was clipped by 6 bases and J by 5 bases; unmatched bases: 1. This CDR3 comprises 13 residues. CDR1 SEHNR and CDR2 FQNEAQ come from the germline V gene (reference sequence). The CDR3 spells CASRGQGDQPQHF. CDR3 DNA sequence: TGTGCCAGCAGAGGACAGGGGGATCAGCCCCAGCATTTT.

This clonotype was seen only a few times. This chain uses TRBV4-1 with TRBJ2-1; a possible D gene is TRBD2 (5 bases). V was trimmed by 0 bases and J by 8 bases, leaving 5 bases between them. This CDR3 contains 12 residues. In germline, CDR1 is MGHRA, CDR2 YSYEKL. The CDR3 coding sequence is TGCGCCAGCAGCCAAGATAGCGATGAGCAGTTCTTC. It is translated as CASSQDSDEQFF.

This clonotype was counted a few times. The rearrangement joins TRBV7-9 to TRBJ1-2; D not resolved. V was trimmed by 1 base and J by 3 bases, leaving 6 bases between them. The CDR3 totals 13 residues. Germline loops: CDR1 SEHNR, CDR2 FQNEAQ (reference sequence). The CDR3 sequence: CASSLETDYGYTF. The CDR3 bases are TGTGCCAGCAGCTTAGAAACAGACTATGGCTACACCTTC.

The rearrangement links TRBV11-2 to TRBJ2-2; D is tentatively TRBD1 or TRBD2 (5 bases each). The germline V gene has CDR1 SGHAT and CDR2 FQNNGV. This CDR3 is built from 14 residues. Trimming took off 7 bases at V and 4 bases at J, with 13 bases between the two ends. In nucleotides, the CDR3 is TGTGCCAGCATAGACCGGGACCTCACCGGGGAGCTGTTTTTT. Amino acid sequence: CASIDRDLTGELFF.

This clonotype was observed a handful of times. The chain carries TRBV4-2 and TRBJ1-1, with D tentatively TRBD1 (6 bases). Per germline, CDR1 LGHNA and CDR2 YNFKEQ. Trimming removed 1 base at V and 0 bases at J, with 12 bases between. The CDR3 has 16 amino acids. CDR3 in amino acids: CASSQAPGVMNTEAFF. CDR3 nucleotides: TGTGCCAGCAGCCAAGCCCCAGGGGTCATGAACACTGAAGCTTTCTTT.

The chain couples TRBV11-2 to TRBJ2-3, with 13 bases lining up with TRBD2. Trimming removed 4 bases from V and 2 bases from J; junction bases left unmatched: 3. The germline V gene has CDR1 SGHAT and CDR2 FQNNGV. The CDR3 loop spans 16 amino acids. DNA for the CDR3: TGTGCCAGCAGCTGGACTAGCGGGGGCTACACAGATACGCAGTATTTT. This encodes CASSWTSGGYTDTQYF.

This clonotype was counted a few times. V usage is TRBV4-1 and J usage is TRBJ2-5; D may match TRBD1 or TRBD2 (5 bases each). V lost 1 base and J 7 bases, leaving 22 bases between the germline ends. This CDR3 region has 17 residues. From germline, CDR1 is MGHRA and CDR2 YSYEKL. The CDR3 loop reads CASSQAVEGRPLRTQYF. DNA for the CDR3: TGCGCCAGCAGCCAAGCTGTCGAGGGGCGACCGCTGAGGACCCAGTACTTC.

This chain joins TRBV19 and TRBJ2-7; TRBD1 matches at 8 bases. After removal of 1 base from V and 5 bases from J, the junction contained 10 bases not matched to a gene. From germline, CDR1 is LNHDA and CDR2 SQIVND (reference sequence). The CDR3 spans 16 residues. The CDR3 bases are TGTGCCAGTAGTATAGGCCCGACAGGGGATGGGCACGAGCAGTACTTC. Protein: CASSIGPTGDGHEQYF.

In its sample, this clonotype was seen a few times. V gene TRBV7-9 combines with J gene TRBJ2-7; no definite D call. CDR3 size: 13 residues. CDR1 SEHNR and CDR2 FQNEAQ come from the germline V gene (reference sequence). Trimming removed 8 bases at V and 2 bases at J, with 13 bases between. CDR3 nucleotide sequence: TGTGCCAGCTTTGCCTCGGAGACCTACGAGCAGTACTTC. Its translation: CASFASETYEQYF.

There are a few counts of this clonotype. The J gene is TRBJ2-1, the V gene TRBV15; weak D call: TRBD2 (5 bases). This CDR3 has 15 amino acids. Between the trimmed V and J ends, which lost 5 bases and 4 bases, there was a span of 15 bases. The germline gives CDR1 LNHNV, CDR2 YYDKDF (reference sequence). The CDR3 region is CATSSPGDRYNEQFF. The CDR3 coding sequence is TGTGCCACCAGCTCCCCCGGGGATAGGTACAATGAGCAGTTCTTC.

The rearrangement uses TRBV6-6 and TRBJ2-7, with 9 bases lining up with TRBD1. The CDR3 sequence is 13 residues long. The germline V gene has CDR1 MNHNY and CDR2 SVGAGI (reference sequence). CDR3 DNA: TGTGCCAGCAGCAGCACCGATCGGGGACAGGGAGGAGTC. Translating gives CASSSTDRGQGGV.

The V and J genes are TRBV5-4 and TRBJ1-2, with D perhaps TRBD1 (5 bases). This CDR3 comprises 17 residues. Germline loops: CDR1 SGHNT, CDR2 YYREEE (reference sequence). Trimming shortened V by 4 bases and J by 4 bases, and 23 bases separated the two germline ends. The DNA for the CDR3 is TGTGCCAGCAGCCAGCAGCTCTCGTTTTTCGGGGCCTATGGCTACACCTTC. It codes for CASSQQLSFFGAYGYTF. The entire variable domain, with the rest obtained from reference TRBV5-4 and TRBJ1-2, is as follows: ETGVTQSPTHLIKTRGQQVTLRCSSQSGHNTVSWYQQALGQGPQFIFQYYREEENGRGNFPPRFSGLQFPNYSSELNVNALELDDSALYLCASSQQLSFFGAYGYTFGSGTRLTVV.

This clonotype was detected a few times. The CDR3, as DNA: TGTGCCAGCAGTAAGGCCACCACCTACGAGCAGTACTTC. Its translation is CASSKATTYEQYF. This chain connects TRBV2 to TRBJ2-7, with D unclear. CDR1 SNHLY and CDR2 FYNNEI come from the germline V gene. The CDR3 is made up of 13 amino acids. Trimming took off 5 bases at V and 2 bases at J, with 10 bases between the two ends.

DNA of the CDR3: TGTGCCAGCAGTTTGACCGGGGACAGGGACCACGAGCAGTACTTC. The encoded protein is CASSLTGDRDHEQYF. This chain connects TRBV12-3 or TRBV12-4 to TRBJ2-7, with 9 bases aligning to TRBD1. The trim removed 3 bases at V and 5 bases at J, leaving 8 bases unmatched. The CDR3 length is 15 residues.